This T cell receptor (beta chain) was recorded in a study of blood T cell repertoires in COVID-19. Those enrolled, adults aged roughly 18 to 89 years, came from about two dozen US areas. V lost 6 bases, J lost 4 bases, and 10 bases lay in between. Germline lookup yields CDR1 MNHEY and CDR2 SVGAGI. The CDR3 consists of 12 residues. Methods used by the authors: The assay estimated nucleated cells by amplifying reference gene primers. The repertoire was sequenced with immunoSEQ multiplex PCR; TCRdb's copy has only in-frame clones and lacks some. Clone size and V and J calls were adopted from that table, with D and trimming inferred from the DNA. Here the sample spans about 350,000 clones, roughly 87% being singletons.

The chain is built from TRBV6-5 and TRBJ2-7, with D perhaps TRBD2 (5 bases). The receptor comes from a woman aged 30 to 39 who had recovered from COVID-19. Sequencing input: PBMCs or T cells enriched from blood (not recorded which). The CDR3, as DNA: TGTGCCAGCAGCGATCCGGGGTACGAGCAGTACTTC. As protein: CASSDPGYEQYF.